One and the same sample provided the 4 T cell receptor beta chains below, sequenced in a study of cytomegalovirus exposure and HLA in healthy donors. PCR employed 60 Vbeta and 13 Jbeta primers. This table comes from immunoSEQ multiplex PCR, and its TCRdb copy is limited to in-frame clones, with some not included. The top ten clones hold roughly 1.4% of a sample with approximately 160,000 clones, roughly four fifths of them seen once. Sequenced sample: PBMCs. These receptors all come from a man aged 18 to 30 in good health and CMV-seronegative.

The chain combines TRBV5-3 with TRBJ1-2; D ambiguous. TRBV5-3 is placed among ORFs of uncertain function. The CDR3 is made up of 13 amino acids. Trimming stripped 2 bases from V and 1 base from J, with 6 bases between. The CDR3 spells CARSFDNNYGYTF. DNA for the CDR3: TGTGCCAGAAGCTTTGACAATAACTATGGCTACACCTTC.

Details on this clone: A junction boundary mismatches the germline segment, possibly from a read error. V and J are TRBV27 and TRBJ1-1; 8 bases fit TRBD1. The germline CDR1 and CDR2 sequences are MNHEY and SMNVEV (reference sequence). The CDR3 totals 15 residues. The DNA of the CDR3 is TGTGCTAGCAGTTCTCCCGGGACAGGGAACACTGAAGCTTTCTTT. This codes for CASSSPGTGNTEAFF.

The CDR3 loop is CASSPLGGISGNTIYF. CDR3 in DNA: TGTGCCAGCAGTCCCCTAGGCGGGATAAGTGGAAACACCATATATTTT. V usage is TRBV28 and J usage is TRBJ1-3; D gene ambiguous. The CDR3 is 16 amino acids. V was pared by 5 bases and J by 3 bases, with 17 bases between. Germline V gene data show CDR1 as MDHEN and CDR2 as SYDVKM.

V usage is TRBV5-8 and J usage is TRBJ1-1; D may be TRBD1 (6 bases). Deletions cut 1 base from V and 0 bases from J, with 7 bases between. Germline values: CDR1 SGHTS, CDR2 YDEGEE. The CDR3 spans 14 residues. The CDR3 region has the DNA TGTGCCAGCAGCTTGTCAGGGGTGAACACTGAAGCTTTCTTT. Amino acid sequence: CASSLSGVNTEAFF.